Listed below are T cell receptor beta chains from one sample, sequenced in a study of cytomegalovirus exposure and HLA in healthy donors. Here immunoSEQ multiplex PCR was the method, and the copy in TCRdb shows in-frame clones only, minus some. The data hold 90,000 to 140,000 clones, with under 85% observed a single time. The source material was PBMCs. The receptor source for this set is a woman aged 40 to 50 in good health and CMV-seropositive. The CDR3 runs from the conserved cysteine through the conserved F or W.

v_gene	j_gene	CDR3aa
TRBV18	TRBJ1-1	CASRQGVGTEAFF
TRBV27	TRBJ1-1	CASSFSGQMNTEAFF
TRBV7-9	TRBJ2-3	CSSSHPSGGRTDTQYF
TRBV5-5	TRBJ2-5	CATRKWGGAARSQETQYF
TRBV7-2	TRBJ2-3	CASSFSGVRADTQYF
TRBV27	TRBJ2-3	CASSSSRGTDTQYF
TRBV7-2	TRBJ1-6	CASSSRRGQNSPLHF
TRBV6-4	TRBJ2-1	CASSAASGHYNEQFF
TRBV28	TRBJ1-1	CASSSYPYTEAFF
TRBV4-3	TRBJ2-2	CASSQDINTGELFF
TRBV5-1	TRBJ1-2	CASSLVSDWRIYGYTF
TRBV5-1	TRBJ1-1	CASSSTRGAGTEAFF
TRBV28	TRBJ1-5	CASSLVRQPQHF
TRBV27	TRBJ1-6	CASSRQGDSPLHF
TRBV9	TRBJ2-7	CASSVGGGRSYEQYF
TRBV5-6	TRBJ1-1	CASSLGFDSEAFF
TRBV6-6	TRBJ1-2	CASSYDGQAYGYTF
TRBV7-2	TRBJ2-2	CASSLFQWAGENTGELFF
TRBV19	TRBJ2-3	CASSFGTTGTQYF
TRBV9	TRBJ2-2	CASSVVSSGRGELFF
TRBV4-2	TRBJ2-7	CASSQDRGSSYEQYF
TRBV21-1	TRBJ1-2	CASCPPHTNYGYTF
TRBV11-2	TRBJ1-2	CASSFERGYTF
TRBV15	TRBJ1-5	CATSDRGHEQPQHF